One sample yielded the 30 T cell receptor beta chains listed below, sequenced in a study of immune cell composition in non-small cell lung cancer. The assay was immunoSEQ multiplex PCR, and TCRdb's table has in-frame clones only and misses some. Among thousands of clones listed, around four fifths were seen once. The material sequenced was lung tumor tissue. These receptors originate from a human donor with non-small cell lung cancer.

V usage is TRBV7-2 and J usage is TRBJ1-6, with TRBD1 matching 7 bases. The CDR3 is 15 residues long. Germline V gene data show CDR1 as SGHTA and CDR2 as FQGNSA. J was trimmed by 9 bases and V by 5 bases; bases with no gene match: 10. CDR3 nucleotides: TGTGCCAGCAGCCCAGAGACAGGGAAGGGTTCACCCCTCCACTTT. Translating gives CASSPETGKGSPLHF.

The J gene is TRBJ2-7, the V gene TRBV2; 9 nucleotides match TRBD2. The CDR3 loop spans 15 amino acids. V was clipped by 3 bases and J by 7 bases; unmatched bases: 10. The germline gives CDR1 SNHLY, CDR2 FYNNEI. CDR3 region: CASSEPGLAGDEQYF. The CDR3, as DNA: TGTGCCAGCAGTGAGCCGGGACTAGCTGGCGATGAGCAGTACTTC. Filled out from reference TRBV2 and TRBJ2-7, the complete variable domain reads EPEVTQTPSHQVTQMGQEVILRCVPISNHLYFYWYRQILGQKVEFLVSFYNNEISEKSEIFDDQFSVERPDGSNFTLKIRSTKLEDSAMYFCASSEPGLAGDEQYFGPGTRLTVT.

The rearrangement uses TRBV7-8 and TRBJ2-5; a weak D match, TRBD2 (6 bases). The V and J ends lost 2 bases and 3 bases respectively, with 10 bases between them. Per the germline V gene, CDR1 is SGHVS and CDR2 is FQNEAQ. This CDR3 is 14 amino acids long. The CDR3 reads CASSLIAGKETQYF. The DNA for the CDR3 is TGTGCCAGCAGCTTAATCGCGGGGAAAGAGACCCAGTACTTC.

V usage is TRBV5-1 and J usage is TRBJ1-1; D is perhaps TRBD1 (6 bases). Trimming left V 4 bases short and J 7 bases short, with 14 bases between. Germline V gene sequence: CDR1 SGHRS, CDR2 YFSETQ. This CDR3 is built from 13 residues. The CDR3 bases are TGCGCCAGCAGCCTTGTGGGGGGGCTTGAAGCTTTCTTT. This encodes CASSLVGGLEAFF.

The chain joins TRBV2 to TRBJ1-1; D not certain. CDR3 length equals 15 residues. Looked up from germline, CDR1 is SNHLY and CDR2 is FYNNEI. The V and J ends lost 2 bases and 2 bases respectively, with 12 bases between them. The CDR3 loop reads CASSEWEGTNTEAFF. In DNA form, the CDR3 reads TGTGCCAGCAGTGAATGGGAGGGAACAAACACTGAAGCTTTCTTT.

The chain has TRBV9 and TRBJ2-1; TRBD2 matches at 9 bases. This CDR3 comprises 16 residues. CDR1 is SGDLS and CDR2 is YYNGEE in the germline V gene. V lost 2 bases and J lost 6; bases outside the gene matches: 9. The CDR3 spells CASSVSGGGAGNEQFF. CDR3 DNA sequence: TGTGCCAGCAGCGTGTCTGGCGGGGGGGCTGGCAATGAGCAGTTCTTC.

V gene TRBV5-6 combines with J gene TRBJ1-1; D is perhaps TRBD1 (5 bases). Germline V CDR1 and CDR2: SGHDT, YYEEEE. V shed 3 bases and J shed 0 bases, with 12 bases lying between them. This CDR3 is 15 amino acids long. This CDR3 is CASSWRDGMNTEAFF. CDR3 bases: TGTGCCAGCAGCTGGCGGGACGGCATGAACACTGAAGCTTTCTTT.

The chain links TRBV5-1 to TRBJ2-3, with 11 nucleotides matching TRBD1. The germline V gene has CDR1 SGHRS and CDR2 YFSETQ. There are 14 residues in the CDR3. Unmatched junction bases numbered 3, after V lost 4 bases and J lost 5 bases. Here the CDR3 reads CASSPDRGQDTQYF. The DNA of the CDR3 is TGCGCCAGCAGCCCGGACAGGGGGCAAGATACGCAGTATTTT.

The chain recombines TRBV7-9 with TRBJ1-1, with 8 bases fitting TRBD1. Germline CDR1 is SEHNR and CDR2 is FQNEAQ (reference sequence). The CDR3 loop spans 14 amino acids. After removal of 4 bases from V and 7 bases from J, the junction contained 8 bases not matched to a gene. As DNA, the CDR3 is TGTGCCAGCAGCTACGGGCAGGGGGCGGATGAAGCTTTCTTT. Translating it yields CASSYGQGADEAFF.

The CDR3 bases are TGTGCCAGCAGCTTAGGCCCCGCGGCGGTAGATACGCAGTATTTT. Translating it yields CASSLGPAAVDTQYF. The chain uses TRBV13 and TRBJ2-3; D gene unclear. The V and J ends lost 0 bases and 5 bases respectively, with 12 bases between them. Germline lookup yields CDR1 PRHDT and CDR2 FYEKMQ (reference sequence). The CDR3 loop spans 15 amino acids.

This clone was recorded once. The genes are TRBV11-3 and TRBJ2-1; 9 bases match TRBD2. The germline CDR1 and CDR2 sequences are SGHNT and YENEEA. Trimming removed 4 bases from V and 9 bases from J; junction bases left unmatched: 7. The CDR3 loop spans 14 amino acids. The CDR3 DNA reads TGTGCCAGCAGCTCGAGGAGCGGGGGGTTTGAGCAGTTCTTC. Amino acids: CASSSRSGGFEQFF.

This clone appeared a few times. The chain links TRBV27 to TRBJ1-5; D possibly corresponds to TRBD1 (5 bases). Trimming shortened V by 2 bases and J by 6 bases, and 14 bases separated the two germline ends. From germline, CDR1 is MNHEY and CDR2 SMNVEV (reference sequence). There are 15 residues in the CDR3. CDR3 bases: TGTGCCAGCAGTTTAAGCTTCAGGGCGAGTCAGCCCCAGCATTTT. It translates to CASSLSFRASQPQHF.

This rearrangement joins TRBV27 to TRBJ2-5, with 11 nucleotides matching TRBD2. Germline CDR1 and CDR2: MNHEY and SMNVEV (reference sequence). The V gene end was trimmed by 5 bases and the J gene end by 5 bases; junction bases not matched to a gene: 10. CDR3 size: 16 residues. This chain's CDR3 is CASSPNSGGGLETQYF. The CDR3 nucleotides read TGTGCCAGCAGTCCGAATAGCGGGGGGGGATTGGAGACCCAGTACTTC.

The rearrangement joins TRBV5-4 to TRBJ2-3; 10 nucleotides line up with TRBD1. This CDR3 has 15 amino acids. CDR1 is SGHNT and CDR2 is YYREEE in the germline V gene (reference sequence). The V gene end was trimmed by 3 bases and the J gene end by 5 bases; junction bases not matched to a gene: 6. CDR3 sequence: CASSSEGQGLDTQYF. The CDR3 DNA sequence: TGTGCCAGCAGCTCGGAGGGACAGGGGTTAGATACGCAGTATTTT.

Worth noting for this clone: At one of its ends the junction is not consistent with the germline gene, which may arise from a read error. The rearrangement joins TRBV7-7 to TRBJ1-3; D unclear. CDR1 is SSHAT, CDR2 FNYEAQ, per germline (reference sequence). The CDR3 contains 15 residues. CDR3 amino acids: CASSPSLNSGNTIYF. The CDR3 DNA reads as TGTGCTAGCAGCCCGAGCCTAAACTCTGGAAACACCATATATTTT.

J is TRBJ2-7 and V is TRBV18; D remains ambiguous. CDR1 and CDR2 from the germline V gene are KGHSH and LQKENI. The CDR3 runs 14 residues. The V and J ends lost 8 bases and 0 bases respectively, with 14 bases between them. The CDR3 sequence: CASRSRSNSYEQYF. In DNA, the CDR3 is TGTGCCAGCCGATCGAGGAGCAACTCCTACGAGCAGTACTTC.

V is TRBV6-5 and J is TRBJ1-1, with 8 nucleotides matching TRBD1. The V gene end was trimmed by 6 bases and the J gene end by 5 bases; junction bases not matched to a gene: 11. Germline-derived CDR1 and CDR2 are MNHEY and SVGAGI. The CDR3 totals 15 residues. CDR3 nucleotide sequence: TGTGCCAGCAGAGACAACAGGGGGAGTTGGACTGAAGCTTTCTTT. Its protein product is CASRDNRGSWTEAFF.

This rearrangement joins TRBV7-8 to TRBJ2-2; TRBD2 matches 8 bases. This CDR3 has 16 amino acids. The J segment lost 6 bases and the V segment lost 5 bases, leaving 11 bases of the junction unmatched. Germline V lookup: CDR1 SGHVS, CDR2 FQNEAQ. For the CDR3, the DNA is TGTGCCAGCAGCGCTCCGACCGGGGGGGTTCCCGGGGAGCTGTTTTTT. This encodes CASSAPTGGVPGELFF.

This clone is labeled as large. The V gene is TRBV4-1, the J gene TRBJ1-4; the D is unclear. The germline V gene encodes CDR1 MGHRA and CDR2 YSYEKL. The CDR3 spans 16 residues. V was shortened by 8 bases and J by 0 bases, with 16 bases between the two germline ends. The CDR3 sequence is CASAVLGGTTNEKLFF. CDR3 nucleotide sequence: TGCGCCAGCGCGGTATTGGGTGGAACAACTAATGAAAAACTGTTTTTT.

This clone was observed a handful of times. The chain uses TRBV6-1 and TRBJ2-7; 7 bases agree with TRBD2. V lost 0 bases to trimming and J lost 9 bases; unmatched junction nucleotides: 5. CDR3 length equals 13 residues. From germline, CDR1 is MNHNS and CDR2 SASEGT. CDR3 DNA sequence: TGTGCCAGCAGTGAAGCTCGGGGGGTTCGGCAGTACTTC. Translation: CASSEARGVRQYF.

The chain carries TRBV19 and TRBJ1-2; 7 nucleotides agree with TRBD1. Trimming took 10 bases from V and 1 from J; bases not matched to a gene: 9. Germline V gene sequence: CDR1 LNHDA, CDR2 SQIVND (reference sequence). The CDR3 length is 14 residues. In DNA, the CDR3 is TGTGCCACCCGAGGGACAGAGTATAACTATGGCTACACCTTC. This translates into CATRGTEYNYGYTF.

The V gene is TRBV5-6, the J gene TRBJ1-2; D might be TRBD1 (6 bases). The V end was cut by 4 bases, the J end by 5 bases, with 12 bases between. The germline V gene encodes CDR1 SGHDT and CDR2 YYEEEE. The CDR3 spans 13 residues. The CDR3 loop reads CASSRQVEYGYTF. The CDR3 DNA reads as TGTGCCAGCAGCCGACAGGTCGAATATGGCTACACCTTC.

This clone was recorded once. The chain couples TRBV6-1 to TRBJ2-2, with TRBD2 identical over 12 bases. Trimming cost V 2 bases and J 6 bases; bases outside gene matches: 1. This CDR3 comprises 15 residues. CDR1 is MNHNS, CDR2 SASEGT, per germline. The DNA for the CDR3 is TGTGCCAGCAGTGAACTAGCGGGGGGGCCCGGGGAGCTGTTTTTT. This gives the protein CASSELAGGPGELFF.

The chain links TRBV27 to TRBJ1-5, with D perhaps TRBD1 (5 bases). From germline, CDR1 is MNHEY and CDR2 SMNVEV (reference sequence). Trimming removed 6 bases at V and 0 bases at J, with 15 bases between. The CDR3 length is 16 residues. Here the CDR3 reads CASSPRGGDSNQPQHF. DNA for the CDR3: TGTGCCAGCAGCCCCCGCGGGGGGGATAGCAATCAGCCCCAGCATTTT.

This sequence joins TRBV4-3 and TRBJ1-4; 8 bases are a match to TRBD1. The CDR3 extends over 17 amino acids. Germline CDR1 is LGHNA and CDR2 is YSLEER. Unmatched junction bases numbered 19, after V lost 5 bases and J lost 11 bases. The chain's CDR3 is CASSFRPTHRGVSKLFF. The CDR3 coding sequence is TGCGCCAGCAGCTTCAGACCTACCCACAGGGGGGTATCGAAACTGTTTTTT.

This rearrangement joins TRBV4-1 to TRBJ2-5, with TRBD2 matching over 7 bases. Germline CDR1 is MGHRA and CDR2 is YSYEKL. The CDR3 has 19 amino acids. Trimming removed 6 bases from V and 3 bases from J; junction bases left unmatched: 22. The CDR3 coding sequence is TGCGCCAGCAGTCCTCAACCGCCGGCCAACCGCGGGGGTGAAGAGACCCAGTACTTC. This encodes CASSPQPPANRGGEETQYF.

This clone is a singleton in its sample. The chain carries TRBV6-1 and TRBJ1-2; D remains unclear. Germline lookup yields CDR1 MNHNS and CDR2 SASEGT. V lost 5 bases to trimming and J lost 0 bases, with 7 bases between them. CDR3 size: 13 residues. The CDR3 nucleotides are TGTGCCAGCAGTTTAGCGGCTAACTATGGCTACACCTTC. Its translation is CASSLAANYGYTF.

The CDR3 protein is CASKGVGQDYGYTF. The CDR3 DNA sequence: TGTGCCAGTAAAGGTGTGGGACAGGACTATGGCTACACCTTC. This chain joins TRBV19 and TRBJ1-2; TRBD1 agrees at 8 bases. Germline values: CDR1 LNHDA, CDR2 SQIVND (reference sequence). J was trimmed by 3 bases and V by 7 bases; bases with no gene match: 7. This CDR3 has 14 amino acids.

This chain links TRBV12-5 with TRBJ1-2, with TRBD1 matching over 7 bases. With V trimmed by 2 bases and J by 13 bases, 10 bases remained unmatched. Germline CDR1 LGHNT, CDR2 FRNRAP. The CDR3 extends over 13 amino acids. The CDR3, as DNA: TGTGCTAGTGGTTTGCCGACGACAGGGTTCGCCACCTTC. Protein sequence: CASGLPTTGFATF.

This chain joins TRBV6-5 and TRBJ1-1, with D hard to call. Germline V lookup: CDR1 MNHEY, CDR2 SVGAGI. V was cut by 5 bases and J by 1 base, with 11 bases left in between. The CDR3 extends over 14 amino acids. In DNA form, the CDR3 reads TGTGCCAGCAGTACGCTAGATGAGAACACTGAAGCTTTCTTT. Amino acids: CASSTLDENTEAFF.